This TCR beta chain was identified in a study of patients and donors after allogeneic stem cell transplantation. TCRdb redid the calling of the RT-PCR reads with MiXCR, one entry per CDR3 protein. In the table there are 920,000 or so distinct CDR3 sequences, approximately 18% of which are singletons. This clonotype has only a few counts. The CDR3 extends over 12 amino acids. V lost 3 bases and J 11 bases, leaving 13 bases between the germline ends. Germline CDR1 MNHEY, CDR2 SVGAGI. The chain is built from TRBV6-5 and TRBJ1-1; D is possibly TRBD1 (5 bases). The sequencing sample was made of blood, either unsorted or a sorted T cell fraction (not recorded which). The source of this sequence is a human donor who was either an allogeneic HSCT recipient or a stem cell or donor lymphocyte infusion donor (not recorded which). It is not recorded whose cells these are; they may come from a transplant donor. The CDR3 here is CASSYPSGAAFF. The CDR3, as DNA: TGTGCCAGCAGTTATCCCTCCGGGGCGGCTTTCTTT.